The 28 T cell receptor beta chains in this list originate from one sample, sequenced in a study of breast tumors, draining lymph nodes, adjacent tissues. MiXCR was run by TCRdb on the multiplex PCR reads, yielding one entry per CDR3 protein. The sample lists approximately 170,000 distinct CDR3 sequences; 30% to 35% were seen once. Breast cancer patients provided tissue from their axillary draining lymph nodes. Sequencing used axillary lymph node tissue. The receptor source for this set is a female donor with breast cancer. Some clones in this sample may be carry-over from other donors' samples.

This clonotype was counted ten times or more. The chain carries TRBV4-1 and TRBJ2-2; tentatively, D is TRBD1 (6 bases). CDR1 and CDR2 (germline): MGHRA, YSYEKL. Trimming removed 0 bases at V and 3 bases at J, with 11 bases between. The CDR3 extends over 16 amino acids. The CDR3 coding sequence is TGCGCCAGCAGCCAAGAATGGGACACCTACACCGGGGAGCTGTTTTTT. This gives the protein CASSQEWDTYTGELFF.

Comments on this clonotype: This may stem from a read error, because a much larger clone lies one nucleotide away. The chain recombines TRBV5-1 with TRBJ1-4; D ambiguous. The CDR3 has 13 residues. The germline V gene encodes CDR1 SGHRS and CDR2 YFSETQ. The CDR3 loop reads CASSSDPNEKLSF. In DNA, the CDR3 is TGCGCCAGCAGCTCAGATCCTAATGAAAAACTGTCTTTT.

The V and J genes are TRBV7-2 and TRBJ2-5, with 11 bases identical to TRBD2. The CDR3 has 16 residues. CDR1 is SGHTA and CDR2 is FQGNSA in the germline V gene. The J segment lost 4 bases and the V segment lost 1 base, leaving 5 bases of the junction unmatched. The chain's CDR3 is CASSLEVGLAGETQYF. The CDR3 DNA is TGTGCCAGCAGCTTAGAGGTAGGACTAGCGGGAGAGACCCAGTACTTC.

This clonotype was seen ten or more times. The rearrangement uses TRBV27 and TRBJ2-7; D assignment may be TRBD1 or TRBD2 (6 bases each). CDR3 size: 13 residues. CDR1 and CDR2 (germline): MNHEY, SMNVEV (reference sequence). V was trimmed by 7 bases and J by 0 bases, leaving 10 bases between them. CDR3 sequence reads: CASMGGASYEQYF. The CDR3 nucleotides are TGTGCCAGCATGGGGGGCGCCTCCTACGAGCAGTACTTC.

The chain has TRBV29-1 and TRBJ2-3; 9 bases align to TRBD2. Losses at the gene ends were 7 bases for V and 4 bases for J; bases not matched to a gene: 9. This CDR3 region has 14 residues. Germline lookup yields CDR1 SQVTM and CDR2 ANQGSEA. This CDR3 reads CSAEGGGAPDTQYF. Written as DNA, the CDR3 is TGCAGCGCCGAGGGCGGGGGGGCCCCAGATACGCAGTATTTT.

This clonotype has ten or more counts. The V and J genes are TRBV5-6 and TRBJ1-5; D gene ambiguous. CDR1 and CDR2 (germline): SGHDT, YYEEEE. V was trimmed by 1 base and J by 2 bases, leaving 10 bases between them. The CDR3 is 15 amino acids. The CDR3 DNA reads TGTGCCAGCAGCTTGTGGGGATCGGGCAATCAGCCCCAGCATTTT. This codes for CASSLWGSGNQPQHF.

This clonotype was counted many times. The chain couples TRBV4-2 to TRBJ2-3; D is perhaps TRBD1 (5 bases). The CDR3 covers 15 residues. The germline V and J ends were trimmed by 3 bases and 4 bases, with 14 bases remaining between them. Per the germline V gene, CDR1 is LGHNA and CDR2 is YNFKEQ. CDR3 bases: TGTGCCAGCAGCCAGGCCACAGGTGTGGCAGATACGCAGTATTTT. It codes for CASSQATGVADTQYF.

The rearrangement uses TRBV9 and TRBJ1-1; D possibly corresponds to TRBD1 (5 bases). Trimming left V 4 bases short and J 11 bases short, with 15 bases between. Germline CDR1 reads SGDLS; CDR2 reads YYNGEE. CDR3 length: 12 residues. This chain's CDR3 is CASSWGPGRAFF. CDR3 nucleotides: TGTGCCAGCAGCTGGGGCCCTGGGCGGGCTTTCTTT. Using reference TRBV9 and TRBJ1-1 for the parts outside the CDR3, the full variable domain is DSGVTQTPKHLITATGQRVTLRCSPRSGDLSVYWYQQSLDQGLQFLIQYYNGEERAKGNILERFSAQQFPDLHSELNLSSLELGDSALYFCASSWGPGRAFFGQGTRLTVV.

The chain couples TRBV13 to TRBJ1-2, with TRBD1 as a possible D gene (6 bases). This CDR3 is built from 12 residues. The V gene's germline CDR1 is PRHDT and CDR2 FYEKMQ (reference sequence). Trimming removed 7 bases at V and 6 bases at J, with 12 bases between. CDR3 sequence: CASNPQGHGYTF. CDR3 DNA sequence: TGTGCCAGCAACCCACAGGGCCATGGCTACACCTTC. The whole variable domain, filled in from reference TRBV13 and TRBJ1-2, reads AAGVIQSPRHLIKEKRETATLKCYPIPRHDTVYWYQQGPGQDPQFLISFYEKMQSDKGSIPDRFSAQQFSDYHSELNMSSLELGDSALYFCASNPQGHGYTFGSGTRLTVV.

The chain employs TRBV4-1 and TRBJ2-5; D could derive from TRBD1 or TRBD2 (6 bases each). Germline values: CDR1 MGHRA, CDR2 YSYEKL. The CDR3 is 14 amino acids. Trimming left V 3 bases short and J 3 bases short, with 11 bases between. The chain's CDR3 is CASSHGGRKETQYF. CDR3 bases: TGCGCCAGCAGCCACGGGGGCCGAAAAGAGACCCAGTACTTC.

This clonotype was seen at least ten times. The chain uses TRBV30 and TRBJ1-5; 9 nucleotides agree with TRBD1. Trimming at V came to 2 bases and at J to 5 bases, leaving 7 bases not matched to a gene. This CDR3 comprises 15 residues. Germline V gives CDR1 GTSNPN, CDR2 SVGIG (reference sequence). The CDR3 region is CAWSRKGQGHQPQHF. The CDR3 DNA is TGTGCCTGGAGTCGGAAGGGACAGGGTCATCAGCCCCAGCATTTT.

This clonotype was detected ten times or more. This chain joins TRBV20-1 and TRBJ1-2, with 8 positions matching TRBD1. The J segment lost 8 bases and the V segment lost 2 bases, leaving 7 bases of the junction unmatched. Germline-derived CDR1 and CDR2 are DFQATT and SNEGSKA (reference sequence). The CDR3 has 13 amino acids. This chain's CDR3 is CSARPGQGPGYTF. Here the CDR3 DNA reads TGCAGTGCTAGACCCGGACAGGGACCAGGCTACACCTTC.

The sample holds many counts of this clonotype. J is TRBJ2-1 and V is TRBV15, with TRBD2 matching over 8 bases. Germline CDR1 and CDR2: LNHNV and YYDKDF (reference sequence). The CDR3 runs 15 residues. V dropped 1 base and J dropped 4; count of bases not matched to a gene: 3. The CDR3 DNA reads as TGTGCCACCAGCAGAGGCGGGAGGACGTACAATGAGCAGTTCTTC. It codes for CATSRGGRTYNEQFF.

This clonotype has a single count. A read error may account for a junction end that differs from germline. J is TRBJ1-3 and V is TRBV10-1; D remains unclear. In germline, CDR1 is WNHNN, CDR2 SYGVQD (reference sequence). The length of the CDR3 is 12 residues. The CDR3: CASFELGHYISF. In nucleotides, the CDR3 is TGCGCCAGCTTCGAGCTTGGGCACTATATATCCTTT.

This clonotype was counted ten times or more. This sequence joins TRBV24-1 and TRBJ2-1; 10 nucleotides align to TRBD1. This CDR3 spans 14 amino acids. Germline trimming cut 4 bases from V and 9 bases from J; bases unmatched to any gene: 5. The V gene's germline CDR1 is KGHDR and CDR2 SFDVKD. DNA for the CDR3: TGTGCCACCAGTGAATCGGGACAGGGGATTGAGCAGTTCTTC. Translation: CATSESGQGIEQFF.

In its sample, this clonotype was seen a few times. The chain has TRBV24-1 and TRBJ1-2; D remains unclear. The germline V gene encodes CDR1 KGHDR and CDR2 SFDVKD. The CDR3 contains 16 residues. The V and J ends lost 3 bases and 0 bases respectively, with 13 bases between them. The chain's CDR3 is CATSDEDGGANYGYTF. DNA of the CDR3: TGTGCCACCAGTGATGAGGACGGAGGTGCTAACTATGGCTACACCTTC.

This clonotype was seen a few times. The chain combines TRBV30 with TRBJ1-2; D ambiguous. The CDR3 covers 13 residues. Trimming took 3 bases from V and 2 from J, leaving 10 bases between them. Germline CDR1 is GTSNPN and CDR2 is SVGIG (reference sequence). CDR3 DNA sequence: TGTGCCTGGAGGGCAGTCGACAACTATGGCTACACCTTC. Protein: CAWRAVDNYGYTF.

In its sample, this clonotype was seen many times. One end of the junction is discordant with germline, which a read error may explain. V is TRBV6-6 and J is TRBJ1-3, with D maybe TRBD1 (6 bases). This CDR3 is 12 amino acids long. Germline V gene sequence: CDR1 MNHNY, CDR2 SVGAGI (reference sequence). CDR3 nucleotide sequence: TGTGCCAGCAGTTCCTCAGGGGACCCTTTAACTTTT. Its translation: CASSSSGDPLTF.

About this clonotype: A read error may produce the germline difference seen at one junction end. V and J are TRBV6-5 and TRBJ1-6; D may be TRBD1 (5 bases). The germline V gene encodes CDR1 MNHEY and CDR2 SVGAGI. CDR3 length: 15 residues. The CDR3 sequence is CASSHSTQGESPLHF. DNA for the CDR3: TGTGCCAGCAGTCACTCGACCCAGGGAGAATCACCCCTCCACTTT.

This clonotype was seen at least ten times. The V call is TRBV20-1, the J call TRBJ2-7; D remains ambiguous. Looked up from germline, CDR1 is DFQATT and CDR2 is SNEGSKA (reference sequence). CDR3 length equals 14 residues. The V and J ends lost 3 bases and 2 bases respectively, with 14 bases between them. The CDR3 DNA is TGCAGTGCTAGTCGCGACACGTTGACCTACGAGCAGTACTTC. Translating it yields CSASRDTLTYEQYF.

This clonotype was counted only a few times. The chain is built from TRBV6-1 and TRBJ2-7; TRBD2 might be the D (5 bases). The germline V gene has CDR1 MNHNS and CDR2 SASEGT. The CDR3 has 12 amino acids. Between the trimmed V and J ends, which lost 8 bases and 2 bases, there was a span of 10 bases. The CDR3 DNA follows: TGTGCCAGCCGAGAGACTACCTACGAGCAGTACTTC. Amino acids: CASRETTYEQYF.

Concerning this clonotype: The junction departs from the called germline gene at one end, perhaps through a read error. This rearrangement joins TRBV12-3 or TRBV12-4 to TRBJ1-2; TRBD1 is a possible D gene (6 bases). The CDR3 is made up of 14 amino acids. This CDR3 reads CASSGGGFEHGCTF. CDR3 DNA sequence: TGTGCCAGCAGTGGCGGGGGCTTTGAGCATGGCTGCACCTTC.

Remarks on this clonotype: Germline and junction disagree at one end, which may indicate a read error. This sequence joins TRBV20-1 and TRBJ2-5; D is perhaps TRBD1 or TRBD2 (6 bases each). The CDR3 is 14 amino acids. Germline loops: CDR1 DFQATT, CDR2 SNEGSKA (reference sequence). CDR3 in DNA: TGCAGTGCTTCGAAGGGGGGCGTTCAAGCGACCCAGTACTTC. Translating it yields CSASKGGVQATQYF.

This chain joins TRBV14 and TRBJ1-1, with 8 bases that match TRBD1. Per germline, CDR1 SGHDN and CDR2 FVKESK. After removal of 1 base from V and 6 bases from J, the junction contained 1 base not matched to a gene. The CDR3 is 13 residues long. The CDR3 nucleotides are TGTGCCAGCAGCCAAGCGACAGGGGCTGAAGCTTTCTTT. The encoded protein is CASSQATGAEAFF.

This clonotype appeared many times. The chain employs TRBV6-2 or TRBV6-3 and TRBJ2-7; D is unresolved. Trimming took off 4 bases at V and 3 bases at J, with 7 bases between the two ends. CDR1 MNHEY and CDR2 SVGEGT come from the germline V gene. This CDR3 has 12 amino acids. The CDR3 coding sequence is TGTGCCAGCAGTTGGTACGGCTACGAGCAGTACTTC. It yields the protein CASSWYGYEQYF.

This clonotype was observed a few times. The V gene is TRBV6-2 or TRBV6-3, the J gene TRBJ2-7; D tentatively reads TRBD1 or TRBD2 (5 bases each). The CDR3 loop spans 13 amino acids. Trimming took off 6 bases at V and 2 bases at J, with 11 bases between the two ends. Germline V gene sequence: CDR1 MNHEY, CDR2 SVGEGT. In DNA form, the CDR3 reads TGTGCCAGCAGATGGGACGTAACCTACGAGCAGTACTTC. The encoded protein is CASRWDVTYEQYF.

In its sample, this clonotype was seen a few times. The rearrangement uses TRBV6-5 and TRBJ1-2; D remains ambiguous. This CDR3 has 13 residues. Per germline, CDR1 MNHEY and CDR2 SVGAGI. Trimming left V 7 bases short and J 2 bases short, with 11 bases between. DNA of the CDR3: TGTGCCAGCAAGCTCTCCGTAAACTATGGCTACACCTTC. Translated, it gives CASKLSVNYGYTF.

This clonotype was recorded only once. This sequence may be a read error, since a much larger clone differs from it by one base. This chain joins TRBV6-6 and TRBJ2-7, with TRBD2 as a possible D gene (5 bases). CDR3 length: 14 amino acids. CDR1 and CDR2 (germline): MNHNY, SVGAGI (reference sequence). Trimming took 5 bases from V and 2 from J, leaving 13 bases between them. The chain's CDR3 is CASSKRGIPYEQYF. The CDR3 DNA is TGTGCCAGCAGTAAACGGGGTATCCCCTACGAGCAGTACTTC.